Only a few counts were recorded for the clone carrying this T cell receptor (beta chain). Its antigen remains unidentified. Researchers made TCR cDNA using 5'RACE template switching, and this step added a universal primer site and UMIs. TCRdb redid the calling of the 5' RACE reads with MiXCR, one entry per CDR3 protein. The table includes about 320,000 distinct CDR3 sequences, approximately 4% detected once. The record originates from a study of T cells after yellow fever vaccination. The V gene's germline CDR1 is MNHEY and CDR2 SVGEGT. Losses at the gene ends were 8 bases for V and 4 bases for J; bases not matched to a gene: 11. The CDR3 is made up of 14 amino acids. Study-level points and caveats: Clones that expanded after primary vaccination mostly reappeared after the booster (roughly 96% CD4, 88% CD8).

This specimen consisted of PBMCs, obtained 15 days after the yellow fever booster vaccination. This sequence was found in a man aged 18 to 29 who received the YFV17D yellow fever vaccine. The chain uses TRBV6-2 or TRBV6-3 and TRBJ2-7, with TRBD1 identical over 7 bases. In DNA, the CDR3 is TGTGCCAGCCAGGGCTGGGACAGCGTATACGAGCAGTACTTC. This codes for CASQGWDSVYEQYF.